The T cell receptor (beta chain) under discussion was sequenced for a study of T cell responses to AZD1222 COVID-19 vaccine. Overall study findings and caveats: As reported, nearly half of all spike-specific TCRs target variant regions that are unmutated.

Method: immunoSEQ multiplex PCR; TCRdb's copy keeps in-frame clones and lacks some. The sample carries roughly 120,000 clones, 90% to 95% recorded once. Details on this clone: What it binds is unknown.

The CDR3 has 16 amino acids. CDR1 and CDR2 (germline): SGDLS, YYNGEE. The ends lost 3 bases at V and 6 bases at J; junction bases unmatched: 7. The V and J genes are TRBV9 and TRBJ2-2, with 11 nucleotides matching TRBD2. This TCR derives from an adult in good health. The sample consisted of peripheral blood, taken on day 0 of AZD1222 vaccination. CDR3 loop: CASSGPLAGAPGELFF. The DNA for the CDR3 is TGTGCCAGCAGCGGCCCACTAGCGGGAGCCCCCGGGGAGCTGTTTTTT.